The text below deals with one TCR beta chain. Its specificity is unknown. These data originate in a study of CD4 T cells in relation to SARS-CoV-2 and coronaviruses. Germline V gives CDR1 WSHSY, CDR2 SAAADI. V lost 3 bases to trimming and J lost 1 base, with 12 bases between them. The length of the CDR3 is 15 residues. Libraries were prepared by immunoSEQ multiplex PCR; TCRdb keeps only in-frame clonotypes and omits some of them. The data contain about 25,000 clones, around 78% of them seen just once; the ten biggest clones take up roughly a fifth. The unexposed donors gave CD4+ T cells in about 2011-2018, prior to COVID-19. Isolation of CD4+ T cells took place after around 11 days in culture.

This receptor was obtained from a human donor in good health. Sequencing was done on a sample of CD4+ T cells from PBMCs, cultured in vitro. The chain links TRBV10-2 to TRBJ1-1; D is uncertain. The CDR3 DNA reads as TGCGCCAGCAGTGAAGTCACAACGTGGAACACTGAAGCTTTCTTT. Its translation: CASSEVTTWNTEAFF.